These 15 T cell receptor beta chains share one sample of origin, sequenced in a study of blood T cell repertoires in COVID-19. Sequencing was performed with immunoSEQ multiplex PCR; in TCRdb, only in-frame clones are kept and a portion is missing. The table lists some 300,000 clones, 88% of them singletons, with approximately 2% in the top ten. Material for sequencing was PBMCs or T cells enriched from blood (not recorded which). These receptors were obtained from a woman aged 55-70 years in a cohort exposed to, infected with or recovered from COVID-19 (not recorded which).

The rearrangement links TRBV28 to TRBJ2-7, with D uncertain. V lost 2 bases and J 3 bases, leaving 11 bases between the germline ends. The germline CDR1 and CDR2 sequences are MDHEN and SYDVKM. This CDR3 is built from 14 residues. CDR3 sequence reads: CASSLPLNSYEQYF. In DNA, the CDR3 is TGTGCCAGCAGTTTACCACTCAACAGCTACGAGCAGTACTTC. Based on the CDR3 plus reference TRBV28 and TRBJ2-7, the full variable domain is DVKVTQSSRYLVKRTGEKVFLECVQDMDHENMFWYRQDPGLGLRLIYFSYDVKMKEKGDIPEGYSVSREKKERFSLILESASTNQTSMYLCASSLPLNSYEQYFGPGTRLTVT.

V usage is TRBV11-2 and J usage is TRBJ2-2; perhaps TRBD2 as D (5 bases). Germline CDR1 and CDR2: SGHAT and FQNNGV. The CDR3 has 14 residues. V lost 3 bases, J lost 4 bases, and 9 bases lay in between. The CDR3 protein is CASSLLAGTGELFF. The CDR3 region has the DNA TGTGCCAGCAGCTTGCTAGCAGGCACCGGGGAGCTGTTTTTT.

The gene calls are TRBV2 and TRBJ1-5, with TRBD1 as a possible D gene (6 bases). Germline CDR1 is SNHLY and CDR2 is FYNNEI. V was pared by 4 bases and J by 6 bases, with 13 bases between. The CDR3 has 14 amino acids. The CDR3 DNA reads TGTGCCAGCAGTGGGGAGGGGGGCTCTCAGCCCCAGCATTTT. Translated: CASSGEGGSQPQHF.

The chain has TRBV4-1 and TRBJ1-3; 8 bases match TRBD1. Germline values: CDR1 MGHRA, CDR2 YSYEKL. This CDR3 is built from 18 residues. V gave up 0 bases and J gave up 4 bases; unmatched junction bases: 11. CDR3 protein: CASSQELDRAREGNTIYF. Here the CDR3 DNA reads TGCGCCAGCAGCCAAGAGTTGGACAGGGCGCGGGAAGGAAACACCATATATTTT.

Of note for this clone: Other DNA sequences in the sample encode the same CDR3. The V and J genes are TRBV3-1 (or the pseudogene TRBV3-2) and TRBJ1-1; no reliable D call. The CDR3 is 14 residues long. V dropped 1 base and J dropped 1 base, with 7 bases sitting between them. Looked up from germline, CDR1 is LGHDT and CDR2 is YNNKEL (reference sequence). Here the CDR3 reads CASSQGEGNTEAFF. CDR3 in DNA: TGTGCCAGCAGCCAAGGAGAGGGGAACACTGAAGCTTTCTTT.

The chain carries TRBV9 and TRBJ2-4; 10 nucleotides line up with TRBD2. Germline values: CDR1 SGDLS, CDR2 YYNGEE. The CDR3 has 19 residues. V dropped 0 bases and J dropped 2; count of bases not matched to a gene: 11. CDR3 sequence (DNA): TGTGCCAGCAGCGTAGATCCAGCGGGAGGGCCGGGAACCAAAAACATTCAGTACTTC. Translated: CASSVDPAGGPGTKNIQYF.

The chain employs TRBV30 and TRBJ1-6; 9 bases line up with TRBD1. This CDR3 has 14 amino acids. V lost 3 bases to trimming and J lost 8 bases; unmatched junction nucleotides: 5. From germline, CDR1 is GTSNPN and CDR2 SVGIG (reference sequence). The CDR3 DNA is TGTGCCTGGAGGGGGGACAGGGAGGATTCACCCCTCCACTTT. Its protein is CAWRGDREDSPLHF.

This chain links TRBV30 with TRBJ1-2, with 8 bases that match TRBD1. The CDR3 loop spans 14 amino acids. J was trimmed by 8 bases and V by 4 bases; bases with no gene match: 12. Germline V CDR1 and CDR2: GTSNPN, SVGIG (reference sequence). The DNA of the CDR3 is TGTGCCTGGAACCCCCAACAGGGGGGCTCCGGCTACACCTTC. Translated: CAWNPQQGGSGYTF.

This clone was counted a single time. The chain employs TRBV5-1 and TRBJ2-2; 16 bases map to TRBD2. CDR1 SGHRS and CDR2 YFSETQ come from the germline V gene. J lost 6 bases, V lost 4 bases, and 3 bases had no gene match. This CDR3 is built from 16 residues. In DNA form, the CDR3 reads TGCGCCAGCAGCGGAGGGACTAGCGGGAGGGCCGGGGAGCTGTTTTTT. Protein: CASSGGTSGRAGELFF.

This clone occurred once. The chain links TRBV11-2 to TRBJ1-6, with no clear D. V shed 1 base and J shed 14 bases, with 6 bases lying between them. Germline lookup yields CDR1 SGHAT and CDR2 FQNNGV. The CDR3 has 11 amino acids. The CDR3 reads CASSLGSTLHF. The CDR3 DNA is TGTGCCAGCAGCTTAGGTAGTACCCTCCACTTT.

This CDR3 reads CASSISPGGNYGYTF. In DNA, the CDR3 is TGTGCCAGTAGTATATCCCCAGGTGGAAATTATGGCTACACCTTC. The chain joins TRBV19 to TRBJ1-2, with unresolved D. CDR1 and CDR2 (germline): LNHDA, SQIVND (reference sequence). This CDR3 is 15 amino acids long. The V end was cut by 2 bases, the J end by 5 bases, with 15 bases between.

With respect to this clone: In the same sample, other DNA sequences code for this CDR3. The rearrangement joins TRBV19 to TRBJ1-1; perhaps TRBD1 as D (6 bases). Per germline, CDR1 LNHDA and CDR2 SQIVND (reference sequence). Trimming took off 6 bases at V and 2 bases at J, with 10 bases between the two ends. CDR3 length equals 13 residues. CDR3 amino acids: CASSRTENTEAFF. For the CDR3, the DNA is TGTGCCAGTAGCAGGACAGAAAACACTGAAGCTTTCTTT.

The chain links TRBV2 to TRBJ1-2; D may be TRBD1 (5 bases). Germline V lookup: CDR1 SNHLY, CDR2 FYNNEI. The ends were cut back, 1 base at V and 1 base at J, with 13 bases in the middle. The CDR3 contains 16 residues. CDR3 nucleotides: TGTGCCAGCAGTGAAGGTCGGGGACTTGATAACTATGGCTACACCTTC. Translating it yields CASSEGRGLDNYGYTF.

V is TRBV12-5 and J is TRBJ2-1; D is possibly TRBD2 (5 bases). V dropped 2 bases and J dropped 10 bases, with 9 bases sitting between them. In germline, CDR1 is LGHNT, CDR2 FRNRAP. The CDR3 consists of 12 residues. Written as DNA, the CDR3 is TGTGCTAGTGGTTTGAGGCGCGGGGAGCAGTTCTTC. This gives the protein CASGLRRGEQFF.

The DNA of the CDR3 is TGCAGCGTTGAAAAAGGGCTAGCGGGACGCATCGGGGAGCTGTTTTTT. Its translation is CSVEKGLAGRIGELFF. This chain uses TRBV29-1 with TRBJ2-2; 9 nucleotides align to TRBD2. V was clipped by 2 bases and J by 7 bases; unmatched bases: 11. CDR1 and CDR2 (germline): SQVTM, ANQGSEA. The CDR3 runs 16 residues.